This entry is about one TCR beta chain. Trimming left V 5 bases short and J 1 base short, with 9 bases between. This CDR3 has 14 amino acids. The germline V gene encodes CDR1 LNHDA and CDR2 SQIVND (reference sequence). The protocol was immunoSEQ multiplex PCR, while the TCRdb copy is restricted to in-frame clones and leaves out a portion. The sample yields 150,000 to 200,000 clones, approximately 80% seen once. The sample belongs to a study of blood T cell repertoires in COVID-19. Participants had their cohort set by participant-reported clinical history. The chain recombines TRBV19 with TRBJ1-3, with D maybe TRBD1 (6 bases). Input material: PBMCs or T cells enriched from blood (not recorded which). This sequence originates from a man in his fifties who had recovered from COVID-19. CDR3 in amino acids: CASSPTGSGNTIYF. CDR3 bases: TGTGCCAGTAGTCCGACAGGATCTGGAAACACCATATATTTT.